This T cell receptor beta chain was profiled in a study of T cell responses to AZD1222 COVID-19 vaccine. V shed 4 bases and J 1 base; nucleotides not matched to a gene: 3. The CDR3 has 14 residues. Germline values: CDR1 SGHNT, CDR2 YYREEE (reference sequence). This table comes from immunoSEQ multiplex PCR, and its TCRdb copy is limited to in-frame clones, with some not included. The table records 150,000 to 200,000 clones, 70% to 90% of them present only once. On this clone itself: Antigen specificity is unknown.

Study-wide findings and caveats: A mostly white British donor set with more females was recruited, and clonal diversity was possibly underestimated. Just 6 or 7 AZD1222 recipients were seropositive at baseline.

This material consisted of peripheral blood, taken on day 0 of AZD1222 vaccination. This TCR was recovered from an adult in good health. The rearrangement joins TRBV5-4 to TRBJ2-7, with TRBD1 matching over 9 bases. CDR3 bases: TGTGCCAGCAGCACCGGGACAGGGTCCTACGAGCAGTACTTC. Its translation: CASSTGTGSYEQYF.